This entry lists 13 T cell receptor beta chains sequenced from one sample in a study of blood T cells in healthy people across ages. Primed by a sample-barcoded 5' primer and a J-beta primer mix, a second PCR proceeded for about 7 to 12 cycles. Using its own MiXCR run on the 5' RACE reads, TCRdb lists one record per CDR3 protein. The sample lists some 1.4 million distinct CDR3 sequences, roughly 40% occurring once. Source material: blood. These receptors all stem from a woman under 30 in good health.

This clonotype showed up just a few times. The J gene is TRBJ1-2, the V gene TRBV2; no definite D call. Germline CDR1 reads SNHLY; CDR2 reads FYNNEI. V was cut by 0 bases and J by 7 bases, with 9 bases left in between. The CDR3 runs to 13 residues. The CDR3 DNA is TGTGCCAGCAGTGAAGCGCCTCGGGCTGGCTACACCTTC. The encoded protein is CASSEAPRAGYTF.

The V call is TRBV20-1, the J call TRBJ2-1, with 8 bases lining up with TRBD2. CDR1 is DFQATT and CDR2 is SNEGSKA in the germline V gene (reference sequence). After removal of 2 bases from V and 6 bases from J, the junction contained 12 bases not matched to a gene. The CDR3 runs 16 residues. The CDR3 bases are TGCAGTGCTAGACCCAGACTAGCGAGGGTCCTCAATGAGCAGTTCTTC. It translates to CSARPRLARVLNEQFF.

This clonotype was recorded a few times. The CDR3 region is CASIERGGNEQFF. CDR3 nucleotides: TGTGCCAGCATCGAGCGGGGGGGGAATGAGCAGTTCTTC. The chain joins TRBV6-1 to TRBJ2-1; 10 bases align to TRBD2. Per the germline V gene, CDR1 is MNHNS and CDR2 is SASEGT. CDR3 length equals 13 residues. With 7 bases clipped from V and 7 bases from J, the junction kept 4 bases outside the gene matches.

The chain uses TRBV27 and TRBJ1-2; tentative D call: TRBD1 (5 bases). Germline assignment: CDR1 MNHEY and CDR2 SMNVEV (reference sequence). V was pared by 5 bases and J by 5 bases, with 15 bases between. This CDR3 is built from 14 residues. Here the CDR3 reads CASSARGSPYGYTF. The CDR3 DNA follows: TGTGCCAGCAGTGCCCGGGGCAGTCCTTATGGCTACACCTTC.

V usage is TRBV5-1 and J usage is TRBJ2-5; D gene unclear. Germline V CDR1 and CDR2: SGHRS, YFSETQ. The CDR3 is 15 amino acids. The V gene lost 7 bases and the J gene lost 2 bases, with 18 bases spanning the gap. The CDR3 loop is CASSDGRNLQETQYF. CDR3 sequence (DNA): TGCGCCAGCTCGGACGGGCGGAATCTACAAGAGACCCAGTACTTC.

The chain couples TRBV2 to TRBJ2-7, with D tentatively TRBD1 (6 bases). The CDR3 is made up of 14 amino acids. The V gene's germline CDR1 is SNHLY and CDR2 FYNNEI. V lost 5 bases to trimming and J lost 7 bases, with 18 bases between them. Here the CDR3 reads CASSQWTWDNEQYF. The CDR3 DNA reads as TGTGCCAGCAGTCAATGGACCTGGGACAATGAGCAGTACTTC.

This clonotype was counted a single time. The rearrangement uses TRBV7-8 and TRBJ1-5; D not resolved. The V and J ends lost 1 base and 8 bases respectively, with 12 bases between them. The germline V gene has CDR1 SGHVS and CDR2 FQNEAQ. CDR3 length: 14 residues. In nucleotides, the CDR3 is TGTGCCAGCAGCTTAGGGATAGGGCTAGAGCCCCAGCATTTT. Protein: CASSLGIGLEPQHF.

The rearrangement uses TRBV6-1 and TRBJ2-7; D gene unclear. Trimming took off 3 bases at V and 2 bases at J, with 11 bases between the two ends. The V gene's germline CDR1 is MNHNS and CDR2 SASEGT. This CDR3 region has 14 residues. The CDR3 protein is CASSDPGTAYEQYF. CDR3 DNA: TGTGCCAGCAGTGACCCCGGCACCGCCTACGAGCAGTACTTC.

The rearrangement joins TRBV6-5 to TRBJ2-7, with TRBD1 as a possible D gene (5 bases). Per the germline V gene, CDR1 is MNHEY and CDR2 is SVGAGI. The CDR3 consists of 14 residues. The ends were cut back, 2 bases at V and 6 bases at J, with 14 bases in the middle. CDR3 residues: CASSYRIGVVEQYF. Written as DNA, the CDR3 is TGTGCCAGCAGTTACCGCATAGGGGTTGTCGAGCAGTACTTC.

This clonotype was seen at least ten times. This chain uses TRBV5-1 with TRBJ2-7, with a tentative D call TRBD2 (7 bases). CDR1 and CDR2 (germline): SGHRS, YFSETQ. CDR3 length equals 14 residues. Trimming left V 0 bases short and J 4 bases short, with 11 bases between. The CDR3 nucleotides are TGCGCCAGCAGCTTGGGCGGGGGCCCTTACGAGCAGTACTTC. Protein sequence: CASSLGGGPYEQYF.

V usage is TRBV20-1 and J usage is TRBJ2-1; no definite D call. The CDR3 has 13 amino acids. Trimming removed 6 bases from V and 9 bases from J, with 18 bases in between. The germline V gene encodes CDR1 DFQATT and CDR2 SNEGSKA (reference sequence). CDR3 sequence reads: CSAPVASYGEQFF. Written as DNA, the CDR3 is TGCAGTGCCCCGGTGGCCTCCTATGGTGAGCAGTTCTTC.

The chain has TRBV30 and TRBJ2-5, with D unresolved. Germline V gene data show CDR1 as GTSNPN and CDR2 as SVGIG (reference sequence). V lost 7 bases and J lost 1, with 13 bases in between. The CDR3 has 13 amino acids. The CDR3 sequence is CAFSRTVQETQYF. The CDR3 DNA is TGTGCCTTTTCCCGGACGGTCCAAGAGACCCAGTACTTC.

About this clonotype itself: A much larger clonotype is one base distant, so this may be a read error. The chain joins TRBV12-3 or TRBV12-4 to TRBJ2-1, with 9 bases identical to TRBD2. This CDR3 comprises 15 residues. The J segment lost 4 bases and the V segment lost 6 bases, leaving 7 bases of the junction unmatched. For the CDR3, the DNA is TGTGCCAGCAGGGGGGTTAGCGGGAGTTACAATGAGCAGTTCTTC. Protein product: CASRGVSGSYNEQFF.